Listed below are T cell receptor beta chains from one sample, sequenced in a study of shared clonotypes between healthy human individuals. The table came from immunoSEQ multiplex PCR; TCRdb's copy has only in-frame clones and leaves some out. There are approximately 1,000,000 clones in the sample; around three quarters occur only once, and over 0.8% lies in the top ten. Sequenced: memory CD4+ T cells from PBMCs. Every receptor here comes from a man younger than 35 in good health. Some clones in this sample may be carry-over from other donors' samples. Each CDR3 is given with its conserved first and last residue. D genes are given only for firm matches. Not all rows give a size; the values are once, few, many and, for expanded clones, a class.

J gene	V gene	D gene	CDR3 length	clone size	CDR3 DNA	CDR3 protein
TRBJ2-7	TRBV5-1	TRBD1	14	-	TGCGCCAGCAGCTTGGGGGACAGGGCCTACGAGCAGTACTTC	CASSLGDRAYEQYF
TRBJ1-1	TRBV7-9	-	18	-	TGTGCCAGCAGCCCCAAATACGGGGCTGGACGGGAGAACACTGAAGCTTTCTTT	CASSPKYGAGRENTEAFF
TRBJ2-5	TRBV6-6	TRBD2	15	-	TGTGCCAGCAGAGGGAGTAGCGGGAGGTGGGAGACCCAGTACTTC	CASRGSSGRWETQYF
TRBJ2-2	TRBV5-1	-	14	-	TGCGCCAGCAGCTCTACTAGCCACACCGGGGAGCTGTTTTTT	CASSSTSHTGELFF
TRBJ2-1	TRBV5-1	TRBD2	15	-	TGCGCCAGCGCTAGCGGGAGGGCCCTCGACAATGAGCAGTTCTTC	CASASGRALDNEQFF
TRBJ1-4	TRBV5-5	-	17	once	TGTGCCAGCAGCTTGTTGGGGCCAGACTCAACTAATGAAAAACTGTTTTTT	CASSLLGPDSTNEKLFF
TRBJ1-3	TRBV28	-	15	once	TGTGCCAGCAGTTTTCTGGCGAGCTCTGGAAACACCATATATTTT	CASSFLASSGNTIYF
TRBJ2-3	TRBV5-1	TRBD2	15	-	TGCGCCAGCGGCCCCCTAGCGGGGCCCACAGATACGCAGTATTTT	CASGPLAGPTDTQYF
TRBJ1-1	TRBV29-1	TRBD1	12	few	TGCAGCGTGGGGACAGTATCCACTGAAGCTTTCTTT	CSVGTVSTEAFF
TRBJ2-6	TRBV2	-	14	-	TGTGCCAGCGTCCTAACCTCTGGGGCCAACGTCCTGACTTTC	CASVLTSGANVLTF
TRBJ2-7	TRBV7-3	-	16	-	TGTGCCAGCAGCTCCCAGATAGGGGGGCCCCTTGGCGAGCAGTACTTC	CASSSQIGGPLGEQYF
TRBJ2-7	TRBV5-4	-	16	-	TGTGCCAGCAGCTTGCCCCTCTCGGGGAGCTCCTACGAGCAGTACTTC	CASSLPLSGSSYEQYF
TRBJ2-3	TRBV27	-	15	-	TGTGCCAGCAGTTCTCTTAGCGTAAGCACAGATACGCAGTATTTT	CASSSLSVSTDTQYF
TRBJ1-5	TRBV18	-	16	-	TGTGCCAGCTCACCGTCTGCTGAGAATAGCAATCAGCCCCAGCATTTT	CASSPSAENSNQPQHF
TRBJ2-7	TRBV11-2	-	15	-	TGTGCCAGCAGCCTCGACGTCCCTCTCTACTACGAGCAGTACTTC	CASSLDVPLYYEQYF
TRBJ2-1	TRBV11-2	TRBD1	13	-	TGTGCCAGCTCCAGGACAGGGCTCGATGAGCAGTTCTTC	CASSRTGLDEQFF